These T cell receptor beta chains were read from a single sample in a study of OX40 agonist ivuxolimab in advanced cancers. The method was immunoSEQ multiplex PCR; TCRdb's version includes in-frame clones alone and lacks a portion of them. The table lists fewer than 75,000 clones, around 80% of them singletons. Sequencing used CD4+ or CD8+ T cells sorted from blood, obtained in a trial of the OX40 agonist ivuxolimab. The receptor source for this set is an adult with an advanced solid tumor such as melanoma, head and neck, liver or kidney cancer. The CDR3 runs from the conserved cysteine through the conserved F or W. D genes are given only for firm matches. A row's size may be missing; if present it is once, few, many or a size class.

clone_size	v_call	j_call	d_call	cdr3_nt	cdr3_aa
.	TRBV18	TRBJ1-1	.	TGTGCCAGCTCACGGGACATTTTGAACACTGAAGCTTTCTTT	CASSRDILNTEAFF
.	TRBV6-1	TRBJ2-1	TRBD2	TGTGCCAGCAGAGCCGGGACTAACAATGAGCAGTTCTTC	CASRAGTNNEQFF
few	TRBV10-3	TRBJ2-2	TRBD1	TGTGCCATCAGACAGCGGGACAGGGGATACACCGGGGAGCTGTTTTTT	CAIRQRDRGYTGELFF
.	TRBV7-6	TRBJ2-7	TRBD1	TGTGCCAGCAGCAAAACAGGGGGCGCTTCCTACGAGCAGTACTTC	CASSKTGGASYEQYF
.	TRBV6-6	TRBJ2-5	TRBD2	TGTGCCAGCAACGCGCGGAGCGGGATAGGAGAGACCCAGTACTTC	CASNARSGIGETQYF
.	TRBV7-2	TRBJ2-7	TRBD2	TGTGCCAGCAGCCACGGGACTAGCGGGAGCTACGAGCAGTACTTC	CASSHGTSGSYEQYF
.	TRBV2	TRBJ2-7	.	TGTGCCAGCAGTGCAGGAGCCTCCTACGAGCAGTACTTC	CASSAGASYEQYF
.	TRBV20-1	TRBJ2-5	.	TGCAGTGCTAGAGACTCAGAGACCCAGTACTTC	CSARDSETQYF
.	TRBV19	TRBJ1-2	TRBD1	TGTGCCAGTAGTCCTTTAGGACAGGAGCATGGCTACACCTTC	CASSPLGQEHGYTF
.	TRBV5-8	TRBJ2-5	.	TGTGCCAGCAGCTCTACAGGGGGGGGAAACCAAGAGACCCAGTACTTC	CASSSTGGGNQETQYF
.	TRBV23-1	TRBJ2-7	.	TGCGCCAGCAGTCAACCGGGGTCAGTTGCCCCCTACGAGCAGTACTTC	CASSQPGSVAPYEQYF
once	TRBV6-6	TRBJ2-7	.	TGTGCCAGCAGACCTTCTAGTCTGTCCTACGAGCAGTACTTC	CASRPSSLSYEQYF
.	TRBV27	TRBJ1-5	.	TGTGCCAGCAGTTTATTCGGTAATCAGCCCCAGCATTTT	CASSLFGNQPQHF
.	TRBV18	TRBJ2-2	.	TGTGCCAGCTCACCACCGGGAAGGGCCGGGGAGCTGTTTTTT	CASSPPGRAGELFF